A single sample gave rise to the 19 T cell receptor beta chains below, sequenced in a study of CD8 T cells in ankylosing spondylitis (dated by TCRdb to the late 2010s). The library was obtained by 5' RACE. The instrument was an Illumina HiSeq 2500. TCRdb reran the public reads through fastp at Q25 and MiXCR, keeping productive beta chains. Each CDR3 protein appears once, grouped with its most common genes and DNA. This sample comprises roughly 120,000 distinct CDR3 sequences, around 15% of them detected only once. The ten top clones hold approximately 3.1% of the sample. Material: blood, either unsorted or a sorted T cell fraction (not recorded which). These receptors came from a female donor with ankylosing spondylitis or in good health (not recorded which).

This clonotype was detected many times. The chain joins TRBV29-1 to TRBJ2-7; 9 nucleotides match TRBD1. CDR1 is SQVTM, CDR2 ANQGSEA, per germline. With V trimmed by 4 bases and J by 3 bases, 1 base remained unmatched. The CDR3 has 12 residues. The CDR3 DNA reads TGCAGCGTTGTGACAGGGGGCTACGAGCAGTACTTC. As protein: CSVVTGGYEQYF.

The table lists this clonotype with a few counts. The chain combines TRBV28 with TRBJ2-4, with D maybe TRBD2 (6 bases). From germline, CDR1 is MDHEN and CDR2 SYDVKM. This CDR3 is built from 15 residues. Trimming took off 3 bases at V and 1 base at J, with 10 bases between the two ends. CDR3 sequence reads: CASSFAEGAKNIQYF. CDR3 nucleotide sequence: TGTGCCAGCAGTTTTGCGGAGGGGGCCAAAAACATTCAGTACTTC.

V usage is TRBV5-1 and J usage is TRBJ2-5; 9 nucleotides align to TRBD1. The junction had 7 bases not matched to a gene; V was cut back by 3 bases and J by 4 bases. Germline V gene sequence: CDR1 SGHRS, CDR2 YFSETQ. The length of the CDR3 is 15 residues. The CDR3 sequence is CASSWGQGSSETQYF. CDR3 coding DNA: TGCGCCAGCAGCTGGGGACAGGGTTCATCAGAGACCCAGTACTTC. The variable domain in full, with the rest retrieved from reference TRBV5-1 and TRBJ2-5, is KAGVTQTPRYLIKTRGQQVTLSCSPISGHRSVSWYQQTPGQGLQFLFEYFSETQRNKGNFPGRFSGRQFSNSRSEMNVSTLELGDSALYLCASSWGQGSSETQYFGPGTRLLVL.

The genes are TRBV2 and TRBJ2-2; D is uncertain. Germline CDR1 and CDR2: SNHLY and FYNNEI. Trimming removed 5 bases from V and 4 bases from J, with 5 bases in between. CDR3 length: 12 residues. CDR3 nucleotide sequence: TGTGCCAGCAGTACGACCACCGGGGAGCTGTTTTTT. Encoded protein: CASSTTTGELFF.

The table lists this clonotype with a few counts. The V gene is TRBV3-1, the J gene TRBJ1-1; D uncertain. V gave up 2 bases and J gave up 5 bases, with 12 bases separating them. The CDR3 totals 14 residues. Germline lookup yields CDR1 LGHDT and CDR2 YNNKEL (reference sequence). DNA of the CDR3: TGTGCCAGCAGCCAACACGGGTTGGGGACTGAAGCTTTCTTT. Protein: CASSQHGLGTEAFF.

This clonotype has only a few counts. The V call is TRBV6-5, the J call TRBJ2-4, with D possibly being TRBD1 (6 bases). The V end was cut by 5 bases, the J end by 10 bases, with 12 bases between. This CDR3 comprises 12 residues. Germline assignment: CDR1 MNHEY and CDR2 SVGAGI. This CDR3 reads CASSQQGGIQYF. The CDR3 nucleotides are TGTGCCAGCAGTCAACAGGGTGGGATTCAGTACTTC.

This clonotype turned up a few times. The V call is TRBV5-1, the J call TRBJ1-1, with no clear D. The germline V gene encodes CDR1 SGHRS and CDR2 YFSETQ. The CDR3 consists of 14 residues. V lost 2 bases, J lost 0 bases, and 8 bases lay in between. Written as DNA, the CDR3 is TGCGCCAGCAGCTTTAAGGACGTGAACACTGAAGCTTTCTTT. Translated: CASSFKDVNTEAFF.

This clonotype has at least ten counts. The CDR3: CATSSDTGPPPANTGELFF. CDR3 in DNA: TGTGCCACCAGCAGTGATACGGGACCTCCCCCCGCGAACACCGGGGAGCTGTTTTTT. This chain joins TRBV15 and TRBJ2-2; either TRBD1 or TRBD2 may supply D (5 bases each). The CDR3 sequence is 19 residues long. V gave up 3 bases and J gave up 0 bases, with 20 bases separating them. Germline loops: CDR1 LNHNV, CDR2 YYDKDF (reference sequence). The full variable domain, rest sourced from reference TRBV15 and TRBJ2-2, is DAMVIQNPRYQVTQFGKPVTLSCSQTLNHNVMYWYQQKSSQAPKLLFHYYDKDFNNEADTPDNFQSRRPNTSFCFLDIRSPGLGDTAMYLCATSSDTGPPPANTGELFFGEGSRLTVL.

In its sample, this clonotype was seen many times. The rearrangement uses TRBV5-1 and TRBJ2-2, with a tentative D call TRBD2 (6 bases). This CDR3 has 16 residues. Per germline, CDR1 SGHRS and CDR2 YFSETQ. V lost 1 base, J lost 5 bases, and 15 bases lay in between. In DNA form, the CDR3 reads TGCGCCAGCAGCTTGAAGAGACTAGGCACGACCGGGGAGCTGTTTTTT. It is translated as CASSLKRLGTTGELFF. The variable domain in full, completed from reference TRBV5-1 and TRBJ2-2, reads KAGVTQTPRYLIKTRGQQVTLSCSPISGHRSVSWYQQTPGQGLQFLFEYFSETQRNKGNFPGRFSGRQFSNSRSEMNVSTLELGDSALYLCASSLKRLGTTGELFFGEGSRLTVL.

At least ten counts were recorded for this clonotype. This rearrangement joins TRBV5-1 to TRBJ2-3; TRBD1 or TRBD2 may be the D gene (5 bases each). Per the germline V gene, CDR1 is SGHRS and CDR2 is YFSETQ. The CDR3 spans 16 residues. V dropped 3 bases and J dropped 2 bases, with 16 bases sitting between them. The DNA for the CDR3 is TGCGCCAGCAGCTGGGGAACCGGGACCCACACAGATACGCAGTATTTT. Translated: CASSWGTGTHTDTQYF.

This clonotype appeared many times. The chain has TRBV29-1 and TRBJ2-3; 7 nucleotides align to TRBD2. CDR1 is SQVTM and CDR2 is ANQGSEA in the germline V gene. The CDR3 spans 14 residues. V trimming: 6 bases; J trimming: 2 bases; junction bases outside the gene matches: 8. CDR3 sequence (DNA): TGCAGCGTCATCCGGGACTACTACACAGATACGCAGTATTTT. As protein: CSVIRDYYTDTQYF.

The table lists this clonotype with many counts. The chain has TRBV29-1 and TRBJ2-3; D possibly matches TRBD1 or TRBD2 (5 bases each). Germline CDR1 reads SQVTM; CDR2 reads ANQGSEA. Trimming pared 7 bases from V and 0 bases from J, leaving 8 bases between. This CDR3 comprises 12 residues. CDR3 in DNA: TGCAGCGGGGGACGGAGCACAGATACGCAGTATTTT. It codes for CSGGRSTDTQYF.

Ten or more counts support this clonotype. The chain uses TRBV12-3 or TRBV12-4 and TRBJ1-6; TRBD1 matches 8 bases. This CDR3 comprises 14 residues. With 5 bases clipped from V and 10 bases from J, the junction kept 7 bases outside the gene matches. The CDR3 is CASSPKTGASPLHF. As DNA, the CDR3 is TGTGCCAGCAGTCCAAAGACAGGGGCCTCACCCCTCCACTTT.

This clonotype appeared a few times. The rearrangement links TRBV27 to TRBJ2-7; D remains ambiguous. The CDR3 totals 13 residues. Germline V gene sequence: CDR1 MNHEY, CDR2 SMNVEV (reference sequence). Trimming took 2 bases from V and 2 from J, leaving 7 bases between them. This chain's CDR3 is CASSLRFPYEQYF. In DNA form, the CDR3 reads TGTGCCAGCAGTTTACGGTTTCCCTACGAGCAGTACTTC.

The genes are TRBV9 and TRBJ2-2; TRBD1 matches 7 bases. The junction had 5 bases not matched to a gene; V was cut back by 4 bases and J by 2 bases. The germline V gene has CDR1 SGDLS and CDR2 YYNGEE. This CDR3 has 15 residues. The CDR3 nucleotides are TGTGCCAGCAGCCCTTCAGGGGGTAACACCGGGGAGCTGTTTTTT. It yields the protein CASSPSGGNTGELFF. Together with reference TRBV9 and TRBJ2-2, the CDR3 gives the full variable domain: DSGVTQTPKHLITATGQRVTLRCSPRSGDLSVYWYQQSLDQGLQFLIQYYNGEERAKGNILERFSAQQFPDLHSELNLSSLELGDSALYFCASSPSGGNTGELFFGEGSRLTVL.

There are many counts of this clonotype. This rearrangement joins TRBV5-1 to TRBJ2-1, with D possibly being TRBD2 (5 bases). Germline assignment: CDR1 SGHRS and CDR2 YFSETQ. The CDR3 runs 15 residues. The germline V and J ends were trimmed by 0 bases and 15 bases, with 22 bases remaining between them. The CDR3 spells CASSLALASLLAPFF. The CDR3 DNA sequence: TGCGCCAGCAGCTTGGCGCTTGCTAGCCTACTTGCGCCGTTCTTC.

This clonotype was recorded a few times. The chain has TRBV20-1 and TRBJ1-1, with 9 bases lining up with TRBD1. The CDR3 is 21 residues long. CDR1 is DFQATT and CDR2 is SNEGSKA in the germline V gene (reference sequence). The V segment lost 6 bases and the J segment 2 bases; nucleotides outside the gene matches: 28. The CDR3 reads CSADPPWTGAVKGASNTEAFF. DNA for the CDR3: TGCAGTGCCGACCCTCCTTGGACAGGGGCAGTGAAAGGGGCCTCAAACACTGAAGCTTTCTTT.

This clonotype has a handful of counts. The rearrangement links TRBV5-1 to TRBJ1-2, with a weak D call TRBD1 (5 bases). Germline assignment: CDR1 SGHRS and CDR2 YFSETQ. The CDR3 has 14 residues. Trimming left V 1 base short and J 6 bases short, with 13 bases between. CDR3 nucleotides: TGCGCCAGCAGCTTGCGGGGCGAAAGGGATGGCTACACCTTC. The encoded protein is CASSLRGERDGYTF.

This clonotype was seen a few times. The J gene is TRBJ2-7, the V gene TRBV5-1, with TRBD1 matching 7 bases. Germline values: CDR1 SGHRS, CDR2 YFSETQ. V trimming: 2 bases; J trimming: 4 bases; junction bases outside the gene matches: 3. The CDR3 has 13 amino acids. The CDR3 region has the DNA TGCGCCAGCAGCTTTACACAGGGGTACGAGCAGTACTTC. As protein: CASSFTQGYEQYF.